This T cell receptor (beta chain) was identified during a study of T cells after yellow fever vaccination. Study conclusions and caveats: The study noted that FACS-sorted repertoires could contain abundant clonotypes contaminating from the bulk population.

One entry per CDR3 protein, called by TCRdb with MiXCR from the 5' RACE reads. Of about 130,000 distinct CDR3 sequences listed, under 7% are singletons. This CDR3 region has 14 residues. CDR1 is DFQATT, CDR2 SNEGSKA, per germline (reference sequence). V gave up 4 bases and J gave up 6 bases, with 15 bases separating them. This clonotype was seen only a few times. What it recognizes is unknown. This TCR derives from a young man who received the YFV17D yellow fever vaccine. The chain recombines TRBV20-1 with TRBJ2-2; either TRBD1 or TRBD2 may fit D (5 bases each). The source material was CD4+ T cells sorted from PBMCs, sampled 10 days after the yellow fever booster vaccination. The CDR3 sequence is CSANSGAGAGELFF. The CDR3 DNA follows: TGCAGTGCTAATTCCGGGGCCGGGGCCGGGGAGCTGTTTTTT.